This TCR beta chain was recorded in a study of T cells in Graves' hyperthyroidism and ophthalmopathy. About this clonotype itself: Its matching antigen is unknown. This may arise from a read error, as a much more abundant clone is one base away.

CDR3 length: 16 amino acids. Study observations and caveats: Ophthalmopathy was distinguished from stable hyperthyroidism by 13 V-J signatures. Blood held most thyroid clonotypes expanded above 0.001 frequency.

Amplified TCR beta CDR3 regions derived from RNA transcripts. The TCR CDR3 first-round RT-PCR relied on the HTBI primer set. TCRdb re-analysed the multiplex PCR reads in MiXCR, keeping a single row per CDR3 protein. Among fewer than 350,000 distinct CDR3 sequences, roughly 15% were seen once, and the ten largest hold around 8%. Sequenced material: blood. The chain joins TRBV12-3 or TRBV12-4 to TRBJ1-1; 9 bases agree with TRBD1. This clonotype was obtained from a woman between 40 and 55 years old with Graves' hyperthyroidism. The DNA of the CDR3 is TGTGCCTGCAGACCCCTACAGGGGGCGGGTGGCACTGAAGCTTTCTTT. The encoded protein is CACRPLQGAGGTEAFF.